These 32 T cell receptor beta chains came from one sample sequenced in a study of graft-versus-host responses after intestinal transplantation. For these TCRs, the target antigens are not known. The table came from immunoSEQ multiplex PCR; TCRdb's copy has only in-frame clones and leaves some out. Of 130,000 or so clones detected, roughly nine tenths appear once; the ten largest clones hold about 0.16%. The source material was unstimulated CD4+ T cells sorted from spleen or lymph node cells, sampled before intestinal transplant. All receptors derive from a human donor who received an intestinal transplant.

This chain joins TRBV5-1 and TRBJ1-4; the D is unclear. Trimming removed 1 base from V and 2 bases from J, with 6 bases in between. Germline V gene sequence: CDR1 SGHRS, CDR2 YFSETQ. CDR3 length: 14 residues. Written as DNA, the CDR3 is TGCGCCAGCAGCTTGTCCCAGACTAATGAAAAACTGTTTTTT. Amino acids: CASSLSQTNEKLFF. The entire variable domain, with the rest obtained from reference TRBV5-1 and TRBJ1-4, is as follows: KAGVTQTPRYLIKTRGQQVTLSCSPISGHRSVSWYQQTPGQGLQFLFEYFSETQRNKGNFPGRFSGRQFSNSRSEMNVSTLELGDSALYLCASSLSQTNEKLFFGSGTQLSVL.

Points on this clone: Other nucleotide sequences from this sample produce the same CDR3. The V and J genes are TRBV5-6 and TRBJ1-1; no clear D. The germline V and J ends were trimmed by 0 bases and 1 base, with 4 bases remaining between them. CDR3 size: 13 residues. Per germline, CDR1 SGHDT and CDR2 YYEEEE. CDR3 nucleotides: TGTGCCAGCAGCTTGGGGGAGAACACTGAAGCTTTCTTT. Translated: CASSLGENTEAFF.

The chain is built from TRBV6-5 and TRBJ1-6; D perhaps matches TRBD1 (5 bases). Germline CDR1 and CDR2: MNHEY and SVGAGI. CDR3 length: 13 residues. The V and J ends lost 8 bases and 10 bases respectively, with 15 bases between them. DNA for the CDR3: TGTGCCAGCGGCAGGGACGGACTATCACCCCTCCACTTT. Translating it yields CASGRDGLSPLHF.

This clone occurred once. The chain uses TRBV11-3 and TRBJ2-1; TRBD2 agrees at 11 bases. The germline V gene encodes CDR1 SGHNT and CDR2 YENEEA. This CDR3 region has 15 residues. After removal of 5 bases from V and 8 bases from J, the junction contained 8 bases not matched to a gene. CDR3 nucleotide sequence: TGTGCCAGCAGCCTTAGCGGGGGGGCAGGTCATGAGCAGTTCTTC. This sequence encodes CASSLSGGAGHEQFF.

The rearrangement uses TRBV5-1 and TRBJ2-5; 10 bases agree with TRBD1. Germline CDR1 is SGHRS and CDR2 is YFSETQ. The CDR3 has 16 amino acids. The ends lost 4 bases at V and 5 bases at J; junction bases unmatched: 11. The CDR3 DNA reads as TGCGCCAGCAGCCCCGGGACAGGGGCTCGGAGGGAGACCCAGTACTTC. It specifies CASSPGTGARRETQYF.

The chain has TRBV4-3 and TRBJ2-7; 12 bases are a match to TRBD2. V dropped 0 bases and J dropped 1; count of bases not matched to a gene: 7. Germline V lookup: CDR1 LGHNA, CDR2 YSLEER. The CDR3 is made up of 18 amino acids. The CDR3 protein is CASSQDSGLAGLSYEQYF. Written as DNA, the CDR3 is TGCGCCAGCAGCCAAGACAGCGGACTAGCGGGGCTATCCTACGAGCAGTACTTC.

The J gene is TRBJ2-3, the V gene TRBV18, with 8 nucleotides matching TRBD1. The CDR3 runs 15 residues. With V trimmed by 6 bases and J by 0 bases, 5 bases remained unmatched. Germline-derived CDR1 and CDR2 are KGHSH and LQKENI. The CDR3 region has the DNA TGTGCCAGCTCCCCCGGACAGGGTAGCACAGATACGCAGTATTTT. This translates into CASSPGQGSTDTQYF.

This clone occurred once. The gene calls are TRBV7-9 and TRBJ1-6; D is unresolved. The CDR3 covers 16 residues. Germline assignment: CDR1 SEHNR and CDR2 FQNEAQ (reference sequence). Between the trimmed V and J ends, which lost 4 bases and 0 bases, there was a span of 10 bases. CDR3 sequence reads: CASSSVESSYNSPLHF. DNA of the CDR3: TGTGCCAGCAGCTCCGTGGAGAGCTCCTATAATTCACCCCTCCACTTT. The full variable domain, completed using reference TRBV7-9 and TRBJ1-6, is DTGVSQNPRHKITKRGQNVTFRCDPISEHNRLYWYRQTLGQGPEFLTYFQNEAQLEKSRLLSDRFSAERPKGSFSTLEIQRTEQGDSAMYLCASSSVESSYNSPLHFGNGTRLTVT.

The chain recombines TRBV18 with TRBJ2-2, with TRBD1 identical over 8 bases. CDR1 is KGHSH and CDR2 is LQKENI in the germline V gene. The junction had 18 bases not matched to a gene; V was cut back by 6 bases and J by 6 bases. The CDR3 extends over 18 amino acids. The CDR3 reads CASSPRFGQGAAAGELFF. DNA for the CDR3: TGTGCCAGCTCCCCAAGGTTTGGACAGGGAGCCGCCGCCGGGGAGCTGTTTTTT.

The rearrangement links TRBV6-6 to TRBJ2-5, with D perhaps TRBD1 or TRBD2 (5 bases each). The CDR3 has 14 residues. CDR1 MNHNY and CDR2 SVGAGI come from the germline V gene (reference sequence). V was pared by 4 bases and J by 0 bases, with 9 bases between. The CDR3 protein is CASSSGTYQETQYF. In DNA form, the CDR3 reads TGTGCCAGCAGTTCCGGGACCTACCAAGAGACCCAGTACTTC.

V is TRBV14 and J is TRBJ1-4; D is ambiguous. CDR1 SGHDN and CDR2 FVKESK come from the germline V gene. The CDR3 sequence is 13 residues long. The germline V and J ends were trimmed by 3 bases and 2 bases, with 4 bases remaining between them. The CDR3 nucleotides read TGTGCCAGCAGCCAGCTGACTAATGAAAAACTGTTTTTT. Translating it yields CASSQLTNEKLFF.

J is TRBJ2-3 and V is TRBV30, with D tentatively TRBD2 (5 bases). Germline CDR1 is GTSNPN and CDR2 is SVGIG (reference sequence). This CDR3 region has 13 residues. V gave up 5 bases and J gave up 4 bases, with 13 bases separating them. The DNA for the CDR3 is TGTGCCTGGGCCCGGACCGGGGCAGATACGCAGTATTTT. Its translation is CAWARTGADTQYF.

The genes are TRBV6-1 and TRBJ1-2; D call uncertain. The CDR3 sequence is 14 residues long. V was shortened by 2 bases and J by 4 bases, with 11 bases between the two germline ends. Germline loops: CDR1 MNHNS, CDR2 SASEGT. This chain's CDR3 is CASSEFGEGYGYTF. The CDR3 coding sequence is TGTGCCAGCAGTGAATTCGGGGAGGGCTATGGCTACACCTTC.

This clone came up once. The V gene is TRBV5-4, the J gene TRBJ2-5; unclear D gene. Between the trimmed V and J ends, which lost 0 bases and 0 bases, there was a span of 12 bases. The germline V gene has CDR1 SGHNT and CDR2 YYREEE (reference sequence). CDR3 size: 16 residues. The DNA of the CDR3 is TGTGCCAGCAGCTTGGCGGGTGGTCCACACCAAGAGACCCAGTACTTC. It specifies CASSLAGGPHQETQYF.

The CDR3 spells CASSVEGYSSGNTIYF. The CDR3 DNA reads TGTGCCAGCAGCGTAGAGGGCTACAGCTCTGGAAACACCATATATTTT. V and J are TRBV9 and TRBJ1-3, with D unclear. This CDR3 spans 16 amino acids. Trimming cost V 0 bases and J 0 bases, with 10 bases left between them. The germline gives CDR1 SGDLS, CDR2 YYNGEE.

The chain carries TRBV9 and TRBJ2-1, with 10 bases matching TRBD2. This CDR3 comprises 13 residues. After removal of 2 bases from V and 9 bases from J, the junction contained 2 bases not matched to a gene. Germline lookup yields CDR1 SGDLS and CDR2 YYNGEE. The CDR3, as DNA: TGTGCCAGCAGCGTTAGCGGGGGGATTGAGCAGTTCTTC. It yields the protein CASSVSGGIEQFF. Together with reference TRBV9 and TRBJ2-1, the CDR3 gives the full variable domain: DSGVTQTPKHLITATGQRVTLRCSPRSGDLSVYWYQQSLDQGLQFLIQYYNGEERAKGNILERFSAQQFPDLHSELNLSSLELGDSALYFCASSVSGGIEQFFGPGTRLTVL.

The CDR3 sequence is CASSFGNSETQYF. The CDR3 nucleotides are TGCGCCAGCAGCTTTGGTAACTCAGAGACCCAGTACTTC. The gene calls are TRBV5-1 and TRBJ2-5; no clear D gene. The CDR3 is made up of 13 amino acids. V was clipped by 2 bases and J by 4 bases, with 9 bases between them. Germline CDR1 reads SGHRS; CDR2 reads YFSETQ.

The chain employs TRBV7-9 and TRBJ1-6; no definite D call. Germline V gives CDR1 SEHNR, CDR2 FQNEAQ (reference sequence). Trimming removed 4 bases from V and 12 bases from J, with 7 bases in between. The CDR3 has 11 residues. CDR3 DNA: TGTGCCAGCAGCTCGGACGAACCCCTCCACTTT. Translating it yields CASSSDEPLHF. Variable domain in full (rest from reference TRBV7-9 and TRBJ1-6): DTGVSQNPRHKITKRGQNVTFRCDPISEHNRLYWYRQTLGQGPEFLTYFQNEAQLEKSRLLSDRFSAERPKGSFSTLEIQRTEQGDSAMYLCASSSDEPLHFGNGTRLTVT.

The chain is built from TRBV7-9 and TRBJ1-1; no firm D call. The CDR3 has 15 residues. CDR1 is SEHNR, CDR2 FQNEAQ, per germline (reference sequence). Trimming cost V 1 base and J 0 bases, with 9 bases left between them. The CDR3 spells CASSLGGVMNTEAFF. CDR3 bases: TGTGCCAGCAGCTTAGGCGGGGTCATGAACACTGAAGCTTTCTTT.

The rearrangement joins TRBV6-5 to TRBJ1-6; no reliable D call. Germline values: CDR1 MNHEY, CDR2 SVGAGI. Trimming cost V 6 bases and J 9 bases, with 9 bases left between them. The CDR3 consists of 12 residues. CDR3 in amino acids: CASSSEGSPLHF. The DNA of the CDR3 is TGTGCCAGCAGCTCCGAAGGTTCACCCCTCCACTTT.

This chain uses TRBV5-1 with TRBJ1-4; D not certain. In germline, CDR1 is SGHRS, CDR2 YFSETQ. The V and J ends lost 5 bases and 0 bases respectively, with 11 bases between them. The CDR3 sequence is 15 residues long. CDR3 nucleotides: TGCGCCAGCAGAGGCGTGGGATCAACTAATGAAAAACTGTTTTTT. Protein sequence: CASRGVGSTNEKLFF.

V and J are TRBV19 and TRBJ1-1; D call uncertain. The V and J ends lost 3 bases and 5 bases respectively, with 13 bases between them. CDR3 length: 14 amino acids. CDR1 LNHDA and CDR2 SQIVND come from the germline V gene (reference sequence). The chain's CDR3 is CASSIGLGRTEAFF. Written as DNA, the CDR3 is TGTGCCAGTAGTATCGGTTTAGGGCGTACTGAAGCTTTCTTT.

This CDR3 is CAISKERDRISQYF. CDR3 sequence (DNA): TGTGCCATCAGTAAGGAGCGCGACAGAATATCTCAGTACTTC. The rearrangement uses TRBV10-3 and TRBJ2-7; D perhaps matches TRBD1 (5 bases). This CDR3 spans 14 amino acids. The V end lost 5 bases, the J end lost 10 bases, and 21 bases lay between the germline ends. Germline V gene sequence: CDR1 ENHRY, CDR2 SYGVKD.

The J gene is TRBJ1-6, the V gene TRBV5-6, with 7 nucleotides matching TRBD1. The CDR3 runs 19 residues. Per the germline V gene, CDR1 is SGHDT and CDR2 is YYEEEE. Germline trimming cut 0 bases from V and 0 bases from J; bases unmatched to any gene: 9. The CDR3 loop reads CASSLGDYRGSSYNSPLHF. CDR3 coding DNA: TGTGCCAGCAGCTTGGGGGACTACAGGGGAAGCTCCTATAATTCACCCCTCCACTTT.

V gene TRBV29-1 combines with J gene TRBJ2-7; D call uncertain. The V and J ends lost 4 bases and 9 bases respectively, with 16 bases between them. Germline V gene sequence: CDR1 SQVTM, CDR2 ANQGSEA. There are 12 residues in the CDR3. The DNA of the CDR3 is TGCAGCGTTGTCCACCGGCCGTATGGGCAGTACTTC. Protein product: CSVVHRPYGQYF.

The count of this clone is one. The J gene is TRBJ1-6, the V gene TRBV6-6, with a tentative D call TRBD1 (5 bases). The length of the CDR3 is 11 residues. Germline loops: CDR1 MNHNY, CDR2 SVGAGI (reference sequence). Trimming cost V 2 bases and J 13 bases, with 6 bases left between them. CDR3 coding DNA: TGTGCCAGCAGTTACGGGGGTCCCCTCCACTTT. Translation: CASSYGGPLHF.

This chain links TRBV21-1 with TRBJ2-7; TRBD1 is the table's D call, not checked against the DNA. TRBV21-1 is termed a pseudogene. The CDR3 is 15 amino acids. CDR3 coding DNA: TGTGCCAGCATTATCTTCGGGACACAGAACTACGAGCAGTACTTC. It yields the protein CASIIFGTQNYEQYF.

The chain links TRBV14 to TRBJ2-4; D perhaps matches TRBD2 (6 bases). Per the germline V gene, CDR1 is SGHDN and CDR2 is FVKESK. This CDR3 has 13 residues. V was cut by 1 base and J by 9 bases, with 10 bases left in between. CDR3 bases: TGTGCCAGCAGCCAAGTGAACGGGGGCATTCAGTACTTC. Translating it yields CASSQVNGGIQYF.

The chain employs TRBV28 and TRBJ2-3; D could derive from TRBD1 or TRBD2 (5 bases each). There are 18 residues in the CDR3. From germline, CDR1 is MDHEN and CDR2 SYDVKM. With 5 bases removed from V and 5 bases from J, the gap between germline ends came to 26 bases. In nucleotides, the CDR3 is TGTGCCAGCAGTCCCACCGGCCCGGGGACCCACCACATAGATACGCAGTATTTT. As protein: CASSPTGPGTHHIDTQYF.

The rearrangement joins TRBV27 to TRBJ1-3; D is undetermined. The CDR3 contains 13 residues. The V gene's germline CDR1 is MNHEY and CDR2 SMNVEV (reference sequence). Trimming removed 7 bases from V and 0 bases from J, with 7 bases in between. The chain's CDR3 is CASNGLSGNTIYF. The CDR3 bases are TGTGCCAGCAATGGTCTCTCTGGAAACACCATATATTTT.

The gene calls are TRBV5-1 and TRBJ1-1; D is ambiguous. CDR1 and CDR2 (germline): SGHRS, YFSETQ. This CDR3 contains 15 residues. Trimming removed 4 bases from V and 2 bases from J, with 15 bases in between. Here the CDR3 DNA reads TGCGCCAGCAGCCCTGGCGCAGGCTTCAACACTGAAGCTTTCTTT. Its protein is CASSPGAGFNTEAFF.

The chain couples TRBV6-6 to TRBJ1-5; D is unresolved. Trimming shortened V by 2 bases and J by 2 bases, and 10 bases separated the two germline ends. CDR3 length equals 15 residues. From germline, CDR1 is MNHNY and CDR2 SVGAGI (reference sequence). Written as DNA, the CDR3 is TGTGCCAGCAGTTACACGGACGGGGGCAATCAGCCCCAGCATTTT. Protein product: CASSYTDGGNQPQHF.